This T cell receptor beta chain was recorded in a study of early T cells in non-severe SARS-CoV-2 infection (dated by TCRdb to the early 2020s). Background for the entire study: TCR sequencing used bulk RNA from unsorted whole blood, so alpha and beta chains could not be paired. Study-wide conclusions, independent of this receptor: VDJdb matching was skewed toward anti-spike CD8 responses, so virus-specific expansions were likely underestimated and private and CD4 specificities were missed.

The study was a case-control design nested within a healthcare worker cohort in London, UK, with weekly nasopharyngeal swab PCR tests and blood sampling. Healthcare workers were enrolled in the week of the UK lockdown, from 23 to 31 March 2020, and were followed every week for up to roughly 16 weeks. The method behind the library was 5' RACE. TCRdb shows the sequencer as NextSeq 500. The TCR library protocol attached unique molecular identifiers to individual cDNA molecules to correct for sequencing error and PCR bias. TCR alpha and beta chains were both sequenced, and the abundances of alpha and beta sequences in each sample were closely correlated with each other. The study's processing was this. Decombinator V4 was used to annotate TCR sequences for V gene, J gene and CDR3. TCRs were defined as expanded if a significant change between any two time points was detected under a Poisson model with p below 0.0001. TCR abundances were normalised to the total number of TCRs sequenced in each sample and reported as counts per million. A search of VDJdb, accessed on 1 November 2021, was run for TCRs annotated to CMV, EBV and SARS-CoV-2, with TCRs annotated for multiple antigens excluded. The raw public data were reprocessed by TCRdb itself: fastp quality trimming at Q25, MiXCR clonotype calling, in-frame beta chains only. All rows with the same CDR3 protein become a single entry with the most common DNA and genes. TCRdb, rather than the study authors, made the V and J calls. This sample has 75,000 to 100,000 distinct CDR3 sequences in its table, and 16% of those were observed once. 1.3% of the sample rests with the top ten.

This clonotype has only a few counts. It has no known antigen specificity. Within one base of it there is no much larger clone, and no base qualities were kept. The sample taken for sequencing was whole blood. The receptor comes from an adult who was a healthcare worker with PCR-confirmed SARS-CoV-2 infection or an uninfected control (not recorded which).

The CDR3: CASSPTGTFTEAFF. In nucleotides, the sequence is TGTGCCAGCAGCCCTACGGGGACCTTCACTGAAGCTTTCTTT. This receptor chain uses TRBV4-2 and TRBJ1-1; the D segment could be TRBD1, given 5 matching bases. Its CDR3 holds 14 amino acids, cysteine through phenylalanine. Only CDR3 DNA is held: 42 bases, read in frame from base 1. The germline V gene yields LGHNA for CDR1 and YNFKEQ for CDR2. A distance of 13 bases separates the germline ends of V and J, which lose 4 bases and 4 bases respectively.